This TCR beta chain was captured by sequencing in a study of breast tumors, draining lymph nodes, adjacent tissues. Breast cancer patients provided tissue from their axillary draining lymph nodes. The CDR3 is made up of 14 amino acids. Trimming pared 5 bases from V and 3 bases from J, leaving 14 bases between. Germline-derived CDR1 and CDR2 are MNHNY and SVGAGI (reference sequence). Findings and caveats of the study: Tumors had less TCR diversity than lymph nodes, more than nontumor tissue. The data were judged consistent with most tumor T cells coming from lymph node and expanding in tumor.

TCRdb processed the multiplex PCR reads anew with MiXCR; each CDR3 protein has one entry. Of about 180,000 distinct CDR3 sequences in the sample, 33% were seen once. This clonotype was observed many times. The target antigen is unknown. The chain carries TRBV6-6 and TRBJ2-7; maybe TRBD2 (5 bases). The sequencing input was axillary lymph node tissue. The clonotype comes from a female donor with breast cancer. Some clones in this sample may be carry-over from other donors' samples. CDR3 coding DNA: TGTGCCAGCAGTGCCTCGGGATTCCTCTACGAGCAGTACTTC. This sequence encodes CASSASGFLYEQYF.